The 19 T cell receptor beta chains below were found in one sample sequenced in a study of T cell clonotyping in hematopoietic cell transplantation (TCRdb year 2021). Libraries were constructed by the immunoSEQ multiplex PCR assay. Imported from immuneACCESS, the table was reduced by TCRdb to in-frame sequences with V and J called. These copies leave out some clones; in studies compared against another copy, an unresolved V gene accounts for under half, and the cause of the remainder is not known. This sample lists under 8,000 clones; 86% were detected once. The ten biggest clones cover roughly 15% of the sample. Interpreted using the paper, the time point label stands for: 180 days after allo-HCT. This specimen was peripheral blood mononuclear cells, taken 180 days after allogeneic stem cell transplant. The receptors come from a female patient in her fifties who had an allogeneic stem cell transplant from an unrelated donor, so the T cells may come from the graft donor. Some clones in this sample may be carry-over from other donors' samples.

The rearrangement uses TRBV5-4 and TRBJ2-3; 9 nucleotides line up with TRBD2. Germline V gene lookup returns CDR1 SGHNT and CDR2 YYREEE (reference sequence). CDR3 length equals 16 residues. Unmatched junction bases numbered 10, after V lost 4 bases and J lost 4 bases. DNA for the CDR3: TGTGCCAGCAGCCGAGAAGGGCGGGGGGGCCCAGATACGCAGTATTTT. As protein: CASSREGRGGPDTQYF.

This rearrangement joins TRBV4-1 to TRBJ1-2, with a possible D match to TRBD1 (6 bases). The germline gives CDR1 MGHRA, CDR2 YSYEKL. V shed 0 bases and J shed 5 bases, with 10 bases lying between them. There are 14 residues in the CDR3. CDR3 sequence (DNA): TGCGCCAGCAGCCAAGAGACAGGATTATATGGCTACACCTTC. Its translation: CASSQETGLYGYTF.

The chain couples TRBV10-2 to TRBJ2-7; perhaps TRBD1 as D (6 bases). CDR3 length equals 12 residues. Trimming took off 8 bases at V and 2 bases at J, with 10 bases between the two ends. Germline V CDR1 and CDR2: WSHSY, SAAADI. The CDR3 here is CASRDIAYEQYF. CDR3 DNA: TGCGCCAGCCGGGACATAGCCTACGAGCAGTACTTC.

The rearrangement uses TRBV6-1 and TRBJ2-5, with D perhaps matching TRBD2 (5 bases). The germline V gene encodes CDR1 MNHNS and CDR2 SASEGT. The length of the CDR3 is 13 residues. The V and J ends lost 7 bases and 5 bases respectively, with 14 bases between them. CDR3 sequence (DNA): TGTGCCAGCAAACCAGGAGGAACGGAGACCCAGTACTTC. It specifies CASKPGGTETQYF.

CDR3 sequence reads: CASSASGGVVSDTQYF. CDR3 nucleotides: TGTGCCAGCAGCGCCTCCGGGGGGGTTGTTTCAGATACGCAGTATTTT. The chain is built from TRBV11-3 and TRBJ2-3, with TRBD2 identical over 8 bases. The germline CDR1 and CDR2 sequences are SGHNT and YENEEA. J gave up 4 bases and V 5 bases, and 11 bases lay outside the gene matches. The CDR3 spans 16 residues.

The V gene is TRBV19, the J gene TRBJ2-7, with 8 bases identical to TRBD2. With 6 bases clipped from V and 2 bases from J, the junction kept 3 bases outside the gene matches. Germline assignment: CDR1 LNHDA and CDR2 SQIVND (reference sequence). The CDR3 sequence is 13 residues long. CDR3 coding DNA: TGTGCCAGTAGCGAAGCGGGAGCCTACGAGCAGTACTTC. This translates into CASSEAGAYEQYF.

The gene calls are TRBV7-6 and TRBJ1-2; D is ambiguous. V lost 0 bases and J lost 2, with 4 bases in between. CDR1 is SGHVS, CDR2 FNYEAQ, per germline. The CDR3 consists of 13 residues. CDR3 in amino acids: CASSLAPNYGYTF. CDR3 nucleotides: TGTGCCAGCAGCTTAGCTCCGAACTATGGCTACACCTTC.

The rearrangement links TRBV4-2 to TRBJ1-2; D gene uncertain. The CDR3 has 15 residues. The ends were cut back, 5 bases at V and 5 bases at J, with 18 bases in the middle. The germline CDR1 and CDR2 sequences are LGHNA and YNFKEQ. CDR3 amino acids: CASSFPRLAGYGYTF. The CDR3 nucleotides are TGTGCCAGCAGCTTCCCTAGGTTGGCGGGGTATGGCTACACCTTC.

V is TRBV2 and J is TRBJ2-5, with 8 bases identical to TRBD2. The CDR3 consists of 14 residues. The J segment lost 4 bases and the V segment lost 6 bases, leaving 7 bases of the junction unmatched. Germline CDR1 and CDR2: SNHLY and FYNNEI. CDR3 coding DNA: TGTGCCAGCAGCCGGACTAGCTTCGGAGAGACCCAGTACTTC. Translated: CASSRTSFGETQYF.

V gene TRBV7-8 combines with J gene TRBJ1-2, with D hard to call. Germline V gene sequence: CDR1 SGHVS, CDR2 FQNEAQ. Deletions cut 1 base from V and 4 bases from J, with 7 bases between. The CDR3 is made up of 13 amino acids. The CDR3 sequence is CASSLGVGYGYTF. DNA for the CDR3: TGTGCCAGCAGCTTAGGGGTGGGCTATGGCTACACCTTC.

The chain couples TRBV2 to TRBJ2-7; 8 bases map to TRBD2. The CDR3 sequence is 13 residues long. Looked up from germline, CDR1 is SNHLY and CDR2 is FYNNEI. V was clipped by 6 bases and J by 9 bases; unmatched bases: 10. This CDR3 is CASSPLAGIGQYF. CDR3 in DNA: TGTGCCAGCAGCCCGTTAGCGGGAATAGGGCAGTACTTC.

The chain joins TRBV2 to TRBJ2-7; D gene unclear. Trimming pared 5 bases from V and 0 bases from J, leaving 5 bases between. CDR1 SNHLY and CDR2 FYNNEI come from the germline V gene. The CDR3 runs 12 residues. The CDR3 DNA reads TGTGCCAGCAGTTTTAGCTCCTACGAGCAGTACTTC. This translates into CASSFSSYEQYF.

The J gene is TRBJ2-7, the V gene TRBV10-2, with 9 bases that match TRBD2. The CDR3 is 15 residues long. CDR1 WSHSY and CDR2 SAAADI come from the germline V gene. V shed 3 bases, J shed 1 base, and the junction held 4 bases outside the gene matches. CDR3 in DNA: TGCGCCAGCAGTGAAATCAGCGGGAGGTCCTACGAGCAGTACTTC. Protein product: CASSEISGRSYEQYF.

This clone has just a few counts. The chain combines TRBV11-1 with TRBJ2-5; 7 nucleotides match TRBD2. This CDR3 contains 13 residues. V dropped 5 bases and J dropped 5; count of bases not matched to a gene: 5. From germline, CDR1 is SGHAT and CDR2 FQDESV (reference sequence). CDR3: CASSPGGVETQYF. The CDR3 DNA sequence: TGTGCCAGCAGCCCTGGGGGGGTCGAGACCCAGTACTTC.

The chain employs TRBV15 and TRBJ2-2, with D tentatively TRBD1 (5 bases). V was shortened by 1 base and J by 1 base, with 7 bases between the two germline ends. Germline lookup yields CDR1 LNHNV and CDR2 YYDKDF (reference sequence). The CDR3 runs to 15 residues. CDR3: CATSRGGGNTGELFF. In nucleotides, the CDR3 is TGTGCCACCAGCAGAGGGGGCGGGAACACCGGGGAGCTGTTTTTT.

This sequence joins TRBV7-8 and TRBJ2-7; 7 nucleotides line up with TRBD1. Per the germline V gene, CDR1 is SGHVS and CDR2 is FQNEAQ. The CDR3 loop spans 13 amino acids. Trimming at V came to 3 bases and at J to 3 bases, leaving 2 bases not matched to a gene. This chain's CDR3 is CASSLWTGYEQYF. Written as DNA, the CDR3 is TGTGCCAGCAGCTTGTGGACAGGCTACGAGCAGTACTTC. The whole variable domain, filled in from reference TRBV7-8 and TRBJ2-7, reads GAGVSQSPRYKVAKRGQDVALRCDPISGHVSLFWYQQALGQGPEFLTYFQNEAQLDKSGLPSDRFFAERPEGSVSTLKIQRTQQEDSAVYLCASSLWTGYEQYFGPGTRLTVT.

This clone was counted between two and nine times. CDR3: CASSPFWTLEKLFF. The DNA of the CDR3 is TGTGCCAGCTCACCATTCTGGACACTAGAAAAACTGTTTTTT. The chain links TRBV18 to TRBJ1-4, with TRBD1 as a possible D gene (5 bases). The CDR3 contains 14 residues. Trimming took off 2 bases at V and 8 bases at J, with 12 bases between the two ends. The germline CDR1 and CDR2 sequences are KGHSH and LQKENI.

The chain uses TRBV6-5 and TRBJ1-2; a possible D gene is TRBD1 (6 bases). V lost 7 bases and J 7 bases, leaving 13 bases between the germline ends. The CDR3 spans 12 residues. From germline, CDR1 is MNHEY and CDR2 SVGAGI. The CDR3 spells CASTETGTGYTF. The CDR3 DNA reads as TGTGCCAGCACCGAAACAGGGACTGGCTACACCTTC.

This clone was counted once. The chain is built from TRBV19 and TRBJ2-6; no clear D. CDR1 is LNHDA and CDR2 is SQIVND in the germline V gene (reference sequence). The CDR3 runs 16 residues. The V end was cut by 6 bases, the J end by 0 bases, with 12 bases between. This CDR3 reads CASSETGVSGANVLTF. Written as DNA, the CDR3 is TGTGCCAGTAGCGAGACCGGTGTCTCTGGGGCCAACGTCCTGACTTTC.